This entry is about one T cell receptor (beta chain). The data were taken from a study of blood T cell repertoires in COVID-19. Study information: From the United States, Italy and Spain came samples of acute and convalescent COVID-19. Nucleic acid was either cDNA or gDNA, and it came from T cells, B-cell-depleted T cells, or PBMCs.

Source study methods: The authors estimated nucleated cell counts from reference gene primer amplification. Libraries were prepared by immunoSEQ multiplex PCR; TCRdb keeps only in-frame clonotypes and omits some of them. Clonal size and the V and J genes are those of that table, whereas D and trimming came from the DNA. The sample consists of about 360,000 clones, around nine tenths of them appearing once. Seattle researchers signed up patients amid active infection and tracked them longitudinally. The CDR3 extends over 12 amino acids. Trimming removed 5 bases from V and 3 bases from J, with 8 bases in between. Germline V CDR1 and CDR2: SEHNR, FQNEAQ (reference sequence).

The sample comprised peripheral blood. J is TRBJ2-7 and V is TRBV7-9; no clear D gene. The clonotype originates from a woman aged 60-70 years with COVID-19, enrolled during active disease. CDR3 loop: CASSEVYYEQYF. The CDR3, as DNA: TGTGCCAGCAGCGAAGTCTACTACGAGCAGTACTTC.